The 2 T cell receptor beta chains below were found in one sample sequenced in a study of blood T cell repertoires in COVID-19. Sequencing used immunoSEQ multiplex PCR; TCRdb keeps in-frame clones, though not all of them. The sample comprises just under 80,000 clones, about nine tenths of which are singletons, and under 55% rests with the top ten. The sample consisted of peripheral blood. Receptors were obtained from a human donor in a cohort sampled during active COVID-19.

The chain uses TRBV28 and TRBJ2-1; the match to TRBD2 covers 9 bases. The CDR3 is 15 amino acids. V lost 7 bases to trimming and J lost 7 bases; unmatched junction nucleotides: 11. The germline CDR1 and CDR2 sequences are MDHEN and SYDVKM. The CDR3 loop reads CASTSRAGGRNEQFF. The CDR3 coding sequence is TGTGCCAGCACCTCCAGGGCGGGAGGGAGGAATGAGCAGTTCTTC.

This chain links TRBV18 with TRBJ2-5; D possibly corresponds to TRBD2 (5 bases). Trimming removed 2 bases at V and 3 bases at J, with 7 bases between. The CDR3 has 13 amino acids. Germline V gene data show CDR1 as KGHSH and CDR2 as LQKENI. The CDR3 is CASSPGLEETQYF. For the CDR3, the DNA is TGTGCCAGCTCACCAGGACTCGAAGAGACCCAGTACTTC.